A single sample is the source of the 16 T cell receptor beta chains below, sequenced in a study of cytomegalovirus exposure and HLA in healthy donors. Amplification used 60 Vbeta primers and 13 Jbeta primers. TCRdb's table, derived via immunoSEQ multiplex PCR, lists solely in-frame clones and lacks some. The sample includes fewer than 200,000 clones, 82% of them seen just once. What was sequenced was PBMCs. These receptors came from a male donor in good health and CMV-seronegative.

This chain uses TRBV2 with TRBJ1-5, with TRBD1 matching 7 bases. Germline loops: CDR1 SNHLY, CDR2 FYNNEI. J lost 2 bases, V lost 5 bases, and 9 bases had no gene match. The CDR3 contains 16 residues. The CDR3, as DNA: TGTGCCAGCAGTCAGACAGGGACGAGAGGCAATCAGCCCCAGCATTTT. Translation gives CASSQTGTRGNQPQHF.

The genes are TRBV10-3 and TRBJ2-3; 10 bases map to TRBD2. Germline-derived CDR1 and CDR2 are ENHRY and SYGVKD. CDR3 size: 16 residues. After removal of 4 bases from V and 1 base from J, the junction contained 5 bases not matched to a gene. CDR3 in amino acids: CAISGSLAGGTDTQYF. The CDR3 DNA follows: TGTGCCATCAGTGGTTCCCTAGCGGGAGGCACAGATACGCAGTATTTT.

V is TRBV18 and J is TRBJ1-4; no reliable D call. Looked up from germline, CDR1 is KGHSH and CDR2 is LQKENI. With 5 bases removed from V and 7 bases from J, the gap between germline ends came to 11 bases. The CDR3 sequence is 13 residues long. CDR3 loop: CASSYIRGEKLFF. CDR3 in DNA: TGTGCCAGCTCATACATTCGAGGTGAAAAACTGTTTTTT.

This chain uses TRBV6-5 with TRBJ2-2, with D hard to call. In germline, CDR1 is MNHEY, CDR2 SVGAGI. The CDR3 loop spans 15 amino acids. V was clipped by 1 base and J by 1 base, with 7 bases between them. The CDR3 nucleotides read TGTGCCAGCAGTTACTTCGCAGAGAACACCGGGGAGCTGTTTTTT. Translated, it gives CASSYFAENTGELFF.

This chain's CDR3 is CASSGRLAGSSYNEQFF. The CDR3 bases are TGTGCCAGCAGCGGGCGACTAGCGGGGTCCTCCTACAATGAGCAGTTCTTC. J is TRBJ2-1 and V is TRBV7-2; 11 positions agree with TRBD2. Trimming cost V 5 bases and J 0 bases; bases outside gene matches: 6. Germline V lookup: CDR1 SGHTA, CDR2 FQGNSA. The CDR3 is made up of 17 amino acids.

This chain connects TRBV27 to TRBJ2-1; 12 bases agree with TRBD2. The CDR3 consists of 18 residues. Trimming cost V 0 bases and J 5 bases; bases outside gene matches: 8. The germline V gene has CDR1 MNHEY and CDR2 SMNVEV (reference sequence). The CDR3 spells CASSLSKTSGSVDNEQFF. For the CDR3, the DNA is TGTGCCAGCAGTTTATCCAAGACTAGCGGGAGCGTCGACAATGAGCAGTTCTTC.

This clone was recorded once. The chain uses TRBV6-1 and TRBJ1-4, with TRBD1 matching over 7 bases. J gave up 8 bases and V 4 bases, and 10 bases lay outside the gene matches. This CDR3 region has 15 residues. Per germline, CDR1 MNHNS and CDR2 SASEGT. CDR3 protein: CASSVQTGLREKLFF. CDR3 in DNA: TGTGCCAGCAGTGTACAGACAGGGTTAAGGGAAAAACTGTTTTTT.

CDR3 nucleotides: TGTGCCAGCAGCTCCGGTTTCCAAGGAAACACCATATATTTT. As protein: CASSSGFQGNTIYF. The chain links TRBV7-9 to TRBJ1-3; no definite D call. Germline values: CDR1 SEHNR, CDR2 FQNEAQ (reference sequence). V lost 4 bases, J lost 4 bases, and 11 bases lay in between. The CDR3 has 14 amino acids.

CDR3 sequence reads: CASSQEASGRDYEQYF. The DNA of the CDR3 is TGTGCCAGCAGCCAAGAGGCAAGCGGGAGGGACTACGAGCAGTACTTC. The rearrangement joins TRBV14 to TRBJ2-7; 10 bases are a match to TRBD2. This CDR3 has 16 amino acids. V was pared by 0 bases and J by 3 bases, with 5 bases of the junction left unmatched. CDR1 SGHDN and CDR2 FVKESK come from the germline V gene.

This clone appeared a single time. The V gene is TRBV7-9, the J gene TRBJ2-3; the D gene is possibly TRBD2 (6 bases). The germline V gene encodes CDR1 SEHNR and CDR2 FQNEAQ (reference sequence). The CDR3 loop spans 14 amino acids. The V and J ends lost 5 bases and 0 bases respectively, with 9 bases between them. The CDR3 protein is CASSLSGSTDTQYF. The CDR3 coding sequence is TGTGCCAGCAGCCTCAGCGGGAGCACAGATACGCAGTATTTT.

J is TRBJ1-6 and V is TRBV27; 9 positions match TRBD1. CDR3 length: 15 amino acids. CDR1 is MNHEY, CDR2 SMNVEV, per germline (reference sequence). The V gene end was trimmed by 7 bases and the J gene end by 9 bases; junction bases not matched to a gene: 10. CDR3: CASTYLGQGRSPLHF. CDR3 nucleotide sequence: TGTGCCAGCACCTACCTGGGACAGGGACGTTCACCCCTCCACTTT.

The chain is built from TRBV6-4 and TRBJ1-3; D unclear. V was clipped by 0 bases and J by 0 bases, with 9 bases between them. Per the germline V gene, CDR1 is MRHNA and CDR2 is SNTAGT. The CDR3 contains 16 residues. The CDR3 protein is CASSDSYRDSGNTIYF. In DNA form, the CDR3 reads TGTGCCAGCAGTGACTCGTATCGGGACTCTGGAAACACCATATATTTT.

The J gene is TRBJ1-5, the V gene TRBV2; possibly TRBD1 for D (5 bases). From germline, CDR1 is SNHLY and CDR2 FYNNEI. The CDR3 is 16 amino acids. V lost 6 bases and J lost 3, with 18 bases in between. CDR3 sequence: CASRQGAFRYNQPQHF. The CDR3 bases are TGTGCCAGCAGGCAGGGCGCTTTCCGATACAATCAGCCCCAGCATTTT.

As for this clone: One end of the junction is discordant with germline, which a read error may explain. The CDR3 region is CSSSLGGGRVTDTQYF. The CDR3 bases are TGTTCCAGCAGCTTAGGCGGCGGGAGGGTTACAGATACGCAGTATTTT. The chain recombines TRBV7-9 with TRBJ2-3; TRBD2 agrees at 9 bases. The CDR3 has 16 amino acids. The germline V gene has CDR1 SEHNR and CDR2 FQNEAQ (reference sequence).

As concerns this clone: One end of the junction is discordant with germline, which a read error may explain. The rearrangement uses TRBV7-9 and TRBJ1-4; 7 bases are a match to TRBD1. The CDR3 loop spans 17 amino acids. Germline assignment: CDR1 SEHNR and CDR2 FQNEAQ (reference sequence). The CDR3 is CSSSFEPGGRANEKLFF. The CDR3 DNA sequence: TGTTCCAGCAGCTTCGAGCCAGGGGGTCGGGCTAATGAAAAACTGTTTTTT.

As concerns this clone: The germline gene is not matched at one end of the junction; a read error may be the cause. The rearrangement uses TRBV7-9 and TRBJ2-1; the match to TRBD2 covers 13 bases. This CDR3 spans 18 amino acids. Looked up from germline, CDR1 is SEHNR and CDR2 is FQNEAQ (reference sequence). CDR3 sequence: CSSSTGLAGALLWNEQFF. The CDR3, as DNA: TGTTCCAGCAGCACCGGACTAGCGGGAGCTCTCCTTTGGAATGAGCAGTTCTTC. Full variable domain (outside the CDR3, taken from reference TRBV7-9 and TRBJ2-1): DTGVSQNPRHKITKRGQNVTFRCDPISEHNRLYWYRQTLGQGPEFLTYFQNEAQLEKSRLLSDRFSAERPKGSFSTLEIQRTEQGDSAMYLCSSSTGLAGALLWNEQFFGPGTRLTVL.